This T cell receptor (beta chain) was identified in a study of CD8+CD57+ T cells in acquired aplastic anemia. Findings and caveats of the study: Overlap between patients and controls comprised roughly 28 CD8+ CDR3 sequences.

Genomic DNA, serving as template, underwent TCR beta VDJ and CDR3 profiling. TCRdb passed the reads through MiXCR, listing each CDR3 protein once. This sample has about 150,000 distinct CDR3 sequences, with roughly 54% found just once. Per germline, CDR1 SGHTA and CDR2 FQGNSA. CDR3 length: 15 residues. Concerning this clonotype: Its antigen is still unknown. A clone one base away is much larger, so this may be a read error.

Patients sequenced had flow cytometry evidence of CD8+CD57+ cell expansion. The sequence was collected from a human donor with aplastic anemia. Sequencing was performed on sorted CD4+, CD8+, or CD8+CD57+ T cells (not recorded which) from PBMCs. The V call is TRBV7-2, the J call TRBJ1-2; D may be TRBD1 (5 bases). CDR3 coding DNA: TGTGCCCGCAGCTTAGCGGGGGACGGCGGGGACGGCTACACCTTC. The encoded protein is CARSLAGDGGDGYTF.